Included here is one T cell receptor beta chain sequence, with context. What antigen it recognizes has not been identified. Base qualities are missing; no much larger clone stands one base away. This sample was included in a study of blood T cell repertoires in COVID-19 (dated by TCRdb to about 2020). General notes on the study: Collaborator samples came from the United States, Italy and Spain and covered acute and convalescent phases of COVID-19. The material from the prospective study consisted of cDNA or gDNA derived from T cells, B-cell-depleted T cells, or PBMCs. The dataset comprised deeply sampled blood TCRbeta repertoires from subjects exposed to, actively infected with, or recovered from COVID-19. The repertoires were released in a freely available public database intended as a resource for research on the immune response to SARS-CoV-2. The samples were drawn from two sources: the first 160 participants of the ongoing ImmuneRACE study, and 1,200 or so subjects contributed by 6 global collaborators. Nearly every sample came with metadata listing a de-identified subject ID, COVID-19 status, age in years and sex. Where HLA class I and class II types were available, the types were taken from metadata supplied by the sample provider, not from assay-based typing.

The investigation overall reported the following: The amount of clinical and demographic metadata varied by source and participant and was provided uncurated.

In the prospective study, participants were 18 to 89 years old, resided in under 30 geographic areas of the United States, and were enrolled through a virtual design. To assign participants to cohorts, the prospective study relied on clinical history that participants themselves reported in a screening survey and a study questionnaire. Recovered participants in ImmuneRACE Cohort 3 were defined as having two consecutive negative NP/OP PCR tests, clearance from a healthcare professional, or resolution of symptoms. Mobile phlebotomists in the prospective study collected whole blood, serum and a nasopharyngeal or oropharyngeal swab from every participant. Participants in the prospective study had the option to provide additional blood draws and questionnaires over a roughly 2-month period. Before DNA extraction, blood samples from the prospective study were shipped at room temperature or frozen. TCRbeta CDR3 regions were amplified from genomic DNA by means of the immunoSEQ Assay, a bias-controlled multiplex PCR. On the authors' methods: The number of nucleated cells in each sample was estimated from the amplification of reference gene primers within the assay. Sequence reads were collapsed and filtered to measure the absolute abundance of every unique TCRbeta CDR3 rearrangement. For each sample, productive Simpson clonality was calculated by taking the square root of Simpson's diversity index across productive rearrangements. TCRdb's version of the immuneACCESS table is confined to in-frame rearrangements and falls short of the full clone set. An unresolved V gene accounts for under half of the shortfall where checked; the remainder is of unknown origin. The DNA was the basis for D and trimming; V, J and clone size are from that table. Recorded for this sample are hundreds of thousands of clones; around 87% of them occurred a single time. The ten largest clonotypes hold roughly 1.1% of the sample.

The germline V gene specifies MGHRA as CDR1 and YSYEKL as CDR2. Reading from cysteine to phenylalanine, the CDR3 counts 15 amino acids. Just CDR3 DNA is preserved here, 45 bases in frame from base 1. The junction shows trimming of 0 bases on V and 4 bases on J, plus 12 bases between the germline ends. The chain was built from TRBV4-1 and TRBJ1-2, with a tentative D gene TRBD1 over 5 matching bases. The sequencing sample was made of PBMCs or T cells enriched from blood (not recorded which). The clonotype was recovered from a man under 40 who had recovered from COVID-19. The CDR3 protein: CASSQDLETAYGYTF. The nucleotide sequence is TGCGCCAGCAGCCAAGATCTAGAGACAGCCTATGGCTACACCTTC.